This section outlines one T cell receptor beta chain sequence together with its context. Authors' methods: Using reference gene primer amplification, nucleated cell counts were estimated. Clones were sequenced by immunoSEQ multiplex PCR, and TCRdb holds only the in-frame ones, with some missing. Clone size and V and J calls were adopted from that table, with D and trimming inferred from the DNA. Here the sample spans some 100,000 clones, about 85% being singletons. The sample originates from a study of blood T cell repertoires in COVID-19. Across the study: Sample material is recorded as cDNA or gDNA derived from T cells, B-cell-depleted T cells, or PBMCs.

This CDR3 is built from 17 residues. V lost 4 bases to trimming and J lost 5 bases, with 21 bases between them. Germline-derived CDR1 and CDR2 are MGHRA and YSYEKL. This receptor was taken from an older woman with active or convalescent COVID-19. The chain is built from TRBV4-1 and TRBJ2-4; maybe TRBD2 (6 bases). The sequencing input was peripheral blood. The CDR3 nucleotides read TGCGCCAGCAGCCCTCGCCCCGAAGGGACGGGAGAAAACATTCAGTACTTC. It is translated as CASSPRPEGTGENIQYF.